Following are 17 T cell receptor beta chains from one sample sequenced in a study of T cell repertoires in cytomegalovirus infection. These TCRs are of unknown antigen specificity. TCRdb re-derived calls from the reads in MiXCR, one entry per CDR3 protein. In the table there are 370,000 or so distinct CDR3 sequences, roughly 34% of which are singletons. Here the sequenced sample was cultured PBMCs, taken from culture after CMV antigen stimulation. These receptor sequences come from a human donor in good health (CMV status not recorded). Some clones in this sample may be carry-over from other donors' samples.

This clonotype was seen a handful of times. The rearrangement joins TRBV7-9 to TRBJ1-3; the D is unclear. CDR1 and CDR2 (germline): SEHNR, FQNEAQ (reference sequence). This CDR3 contains 14 residues. V lost 5 bases and J 2 bases, leaving 10 bases between the germline ends. CDR3: CASSLSIPGNTIYF. The DNA for the CDR3 is TGTGCCAGCAGCCTCTCCATCCCTGGAAACACCATATATTTT.

The rearrangement uses TRBV27 and TRBJ1-2; the D is unclear. Trimming took off 0 bases at V and 8 bases at J, with 10 bases between the two ends. Germline V gene lookup returns CDR1 MNHEY and CDR2 SMNVEV (reference sequence). This CDR3 has 13 residues. The DNA for the CDR3 is TGTGCCAGCAGTTTATCGATGGGGTTCGGCTACACCTTC. Translated, it gives CASSLSMGFGYTF.

The rearrangement links TRBV12-3 or TRBV12-4 to TRBJ1-1; D uncertain. Trimming left V 1 base short and J 3 bases short, with 15 bases between. The CDR3 consists of 16 residues. The CDR3 reads CASSLGFTGEYTEAFF. The CDR3 DNA sequence: TGTGCCAGCAGTTTAGGTTTTACCGGGGAGTACACTGAAGCTTTCTTT.

This clonotype was observed many times. The chain joins TRBV7-6 to TRBJ1-5; TRBD1 aligns across 7 bases. CDR3 size: 19 residues. Germline-derived CDR1 and CDR2 are SGHVS and FNYEAQ. Germline trimming cut 2 bases from V and 5 bases from J; bases unmatched to any gene: 18. The CDR3 spells CASSLNAQSSQGVYQPQHF. The CDR3, as DNA: TGTGCCAGCAGCTTAAACGCTCAGTCTTCGCAGGGGGTTTATCAGCCCCAGCATTTT.

The chain employs TRBV6-6 and TRBJ1-4, with 11 bases matching TRBD1. The trim removed 6 bases at V and 7 bases at J, leaving 4 bases unmatched. The CDR3 spans 14 residues. Germline CDR1 reads MNHNY; CDR2 reads SVGAGI (reference sequence). This chain's CDR3 is CASRLDRGLEKLFF. CDR3 nucleotides: TGTGCCAGCAGGCTGGACAGGGGGCTTGAAAAACTGTTTTTT.

The rearrangement joins TRBV12-3 or TRBV12-4 to TRBJ2-3; 10 bases are a match to TRBD2. V was clipped by 3 bases and J by 0 bases; unmatched bases: 3. The CDR3 covers 16 residues. Here the CDR3 reads CASSLILAGSTDTQYF. The CDR3 DNA follows: TGTGCCAGCAGTTTGATACTAGCGGGGAGCACAGATACGCAGTATTTT.

V usage is TRBV24-1 and J usage is TRBJ2-5, with a tentative D call TRBD1 (5 bases). V lost 3 bases to trimming and J lost 5 bases, with 15 bases between them. The CDR3 loop spans 15 amino acids. From germline, CDR1 is KGHDR and CDR2 SFDVKD. The CDR3 sequence is CATSDTGGLSETQYF. CDR3 nucleotide sequence: TGTGCCACCAGTGATACAGGCGGCTTGTCGGAGACCCAGTACTTC.

The chain joins TRBV10-3 to TRBJ1-1, with 9 nucleotides matching TRBD1. The CDR3 totals 14 residues. The J segment lost 5 bases and the V segment lost 10 bases, leaving 11 bases of the junction unmatched. Looked up from germline, CDR1 is ENHRY and CDR2 is SYGVKD. In DNA form, the CDR3 reads TGTGCCAGCCAGCGACAGGGGGGAAGGACTGAAGCTTTCTTT. Encoded protein: CASQRQGGRTEAFF.

This clonotype was recorded at least ten times. The rearrangement links TRBV7-2 to TRBJ1-1; D gene ambiguous. This CDR3 has 15 amino acids. The germline V gene has CDR1 SGHTA and CDR2 FQGNSA. Trimming pared 5 bases from V and 5 bases from J, leaving 18 bases between. CDR3 residues: CASSPQVGVRTEAFF. The CDR3 nucleotides read TGTGCCAGCAGCCCCCAGGTGGGCGTGAGGACTGAAGCTTTCTTT.

V is TRBV7-6 and J is TRBJ2-1; 8 nucleotides agree with TRBD2. CDR1 SGHVS and CDR2 FNYEAQ come from the germline V gene. The CDR3 has 16 amino acids. J gave up 7 bases and V 1 base, and 9 bases lay outside the gene matches. For the CDR3, the DNA is TGTGCCAGCAGCTTAGAAGGGACTAGGATCCTTAATGAGCAGTTCTTC. Translating gives CASSLEGTRILNEQFF.

The gene calls are TRBV20-1 and TRBJ1-2, with D hard to call. The CDR3 is 14 amino acids. Germline lookup yields CDR1 DFQATT and CDR2 SNEGSKA (reference sequence). V was clipped by 3 bases and J by 4 bases, with 15 bases between them. CDR3 sequence (DNA): TGCAGTGCTAGCGCCACGTCCTCCCTCTATGGCTACACCTTC. Amino acids: CSASATSSLYGYTF.

This clonotype came up a few times. The chain couples TRBV6-6 to TRBJ2-1, with TRBD1 identical over 7 bases. Germline trimming cut 5 bases from V and 5 bases from J; bases unmatched to any gene: 9. The CDR3 is 15 residues long. Looked up from germline, CDR1 is MNHNY and CDR2 is SVGAGI (reference sequence). CDR3 nucleotides: TGTGCCAGCAGTACACGACAGGGTTGGGACAATGAGCAGTTCTTC. It is translated as CASSTRQGWDNEQFF.

The chain joins TRBV7-9 to TRBJ2-5; no reliable D call. This CDR3 is built from 11 residues. The V end was cut by 5 bases, the J end by 5 bases, with 6 bases between. Germline V gene data show CDR1 as SEHNR and CDR2 as FQNEAQ (reference sequence). The CDR3 region has the DNA TGTGCCAGCAGCGCATATGAGACCCAGTACTTC. It encodes CASSAYETQYF.

This clonotype was seen a few times. The chain is built from TRBV6-2 or TRBV6-3 and TRBJ2-7, with unresolved D. This CDR3 has 14 amino acids. Germline V lookup: CDR1 MNHEY, CDR2 SVGEGT. Trimming removed 3 bases from V and 5 bases from J, with 14 bases in between. The CDR3 region is CASSYGPPGHEQYF. The CDR3 bases are TGTGCCAGCAGTTATGGACCGCCCGGTCACGAGCAGTACTTC.

The chain has TRBV10-3 and TRBJ2-3; tentative D call: TRBD2 (5 bases). This CDR3 contains 14 residues. The V end was cut by 4 bases, the J end by 2 bases, with 10 bases between. The germline V gene has CDR1 ENHRY and CDR2 SYGVKD. CDR3 region: CAISAAGPTDTQYF. CDR3 sequence (DNA): TGTGCCATCAGTGCCGCGGGTCCCACAGATACGCAGTATTTT.

This clonotype was seen a handful of times. The rearrangement joins TRBV28 to TRBJ2-7; D not certain. The CDR3 consists of 15 residues. The V end was cut by 6 bases, the J end by 3 bases, with 18 bases between. CDR1 is MDHEN, CDR2 SYDVKM, per germline. CDR3 sequence (DNA): TGTGCCAGCAGCCAACCCGGGCAGCCGATCTACGAGCAGTACTTC. Its protein product is CASSQPGQPIYEQYF.

This clonotype was detected a few times. This chain joins TRBV7-9 and TRBJ1-3; D is undetermined. V lost 4 bases and J 4 bases, leaving 8 bases between the germline ends. The CDR3 is 13 amino acids. The V gene's germline CDR1 is SEHNR and CDR2 FQNEAQ (reference sequence). CDR3 nucleotides: TGTGCCAGCAGCTCGAGTGGGGGAAACACCATATATTTT. As protein: CASSSSGGNTIYF.